This passage covers 17 T cell receptor beta chains from one sample sequenced in a study of T-cell memory formation after mild COVID-19. TCRdb recomputed calls from the 5' RACE reads with MiXCR, one row per CDR3 protein. The sample has roughly 170,000 distinct CDR3 sequences, about a fifth seen once. Sequenced material: PBMCs or a T cell subset sorted from them (not recorded which). The source of these receptors is a man in his late teens or twenties who had mild COVID-19 (a few samples of this study predate the infection). Cell type and time point are not known.

This clonotype was seen at least ten times. The rearrangement joins TRBV4-1 to TRBJ1-5, with 8 nucleotides matching TRBD1. The CDR3 consists of 16 residues. Unmatched junction bases numbered 12, after V lost 5 bases and J lost 6 bases. From germline, CDR1 is MGHRA and CDR2 YSYEKL. CDR3 protein: CASSAIDRGSTQPQHF. Written as DNA, the CDR3 is TGCGCCAGCAGCGCTATTGACAGGGGAAGTACTCAGCCCCAGCATTTT.

There are a few counts of this clonotype. The rearrangement joins TRBV6-2 or TRBV6-3 to TRBJ2-5, with 7 bases lining up with TRBD2. Germline V gene data show CDR1 as MNHEY and CDR2 as SVGEGT. V trimming: 5 bases; J trimming: 7 bases; junction bases outside the gene matches: 4. This CDR3 comprises 12 residues. The CDR3 DNA reads TGTGCCAGCAGTGCCGGACTAGGGACCCAGTACTTC. Protein product: CASSAGLGTQYF.

This clonotype was picked up a small number of times. The chain has TRBV5-1 and TRBJ1-4; a weak D match, TRBD1 (6 bases). Trimming took off 4 bases at V and 0 bases at J, with 13 bases between the two ends. This CDR3 is built from 16 residues. Germline loops: CDR1 SGHRS, CDR2 YFSETQ. CDR3 DNA sequence: TGCGCCAGCAGCCTGGGAGGGACATCAACTAATGAAAAACTGTTTTTT. It encodes CASSLGGTSTNEKLFF.

This clonotype was observed a handful of times. The V gene is TRBV6-6, the J gene TRBJ2-7; perhaps TRBD2 as D (6 bases). The V gene's germline CDR1 is MNHNY and CDR2 SVGAGI (reference sequence). V gave up 2 bases and J gave up 2 bases, with 10 bases separating them. This CDR3 spans 14 amino acids. CDR3 sequence: CASSYAGSPYEQYV. CDR3 coding DNA: TGTGCCAGCAGTTACGCGGGATCCCCCTACGAGCAGTACGTC.

The CDR3 DNA is TGTGCCAGCAGTGAGCAGGGCGCTACCCGCACAGATACGCAGTATTTT. Its protein product is CASSEQGATRTDTQYF. The chain employs TRBV25-1 and TRBJ2-3, with a tentative D call TRBD1 (5 bases). This CDR3 has 16 amino acids. The V and J ends lost 3 bases and 1 base respectively, with 14 bases between them. Germline CDR1 is MGHDK and CDR2 is SYGVNS.

In this sample, this clonotype turned up a few times. The chain carries TRBV6-2 or TRBV6-3 and TRBJ2-7, with D uncertain. V gave up 4 bases and J gave up 3 bases, with 13 bases separating them. The germline V gene encodes CDR1 MNHEY and CDR2 SVGEGT. The CDR3 has 14 residues. The CDR3 protein is CASSSPREYYEQYV. CDR3 DNA: TGTGCCAGCAGTTCCCCCAGAGAGTACTACGAGCAGTACGTC.

The V gene is TRBV10-1, the J gene TRBJ2-1; D gene ambiguous. Germline CDR1 reads WNHNN; CDR2 reads SYGVQD (reference sequence). This CDR3 region has 13 residues. V was pared by 0 bases and J by 9 bases, with 9 bases between. CDR3 in amino acids: CASSESRMSEQFF. The CDR3 coding sequence is TGCGCCAGCAGTGAGTCCAGAATGAGTGAGCAGTTCTTC.

This clonotype was counted between two and nine times. V gene TRBV19 combines with J gene TRBJ2-1; 7 nucleotides line up with TRBD2. The germline CDR1 and CDR2 sequences are LNHDA and SQIVND (reference sequence). There are 16 residues in the CDR3. With V trimmed by 7 bases and J by 5 bases, 14 bases remained unmatched. CDR3 nucleotide sequence: TGTGCCAGTAAGTCGGTCGGGCCTAGCGGCGACAATGAGCAGTTCTTC. It encodes CASKSVGPSGDNEQFF.

Only a few counts were recorded for this clonotype. The genes are TRBV6-6 and TRBJ1-5, with D unresolved. The CDR3 contains 11 residues. With 4 bases removed from V and 5 bases from J, the gap between germline ends came to 3 bases. Germline-derived CDR1 and CDR2 are MNHNY and SVGAGI (reference sequence). The CDR3 coding sequence is TGTGCCAGCAGTTCGGATCAGCCCCAGCATTTT. This translates into CASSSDQPQHF.

This clonotype appeared a few times. This rearrangement joins TRBV7-2 to TRBJ1-2, with D unresolved. Trimming shortened V by 2 bases and J by 3 bases, and 7 bases separated the two germline ends. CDR1 and CDR2 (germline): SGHTA, FQGNSA. The CDR3 runs 13 residues. The CDR3 loop reads CASSLTQHYGYTF. In DNA form, the CDR3 reads TGTGCCAGCAGCTTAACACAGCACTATGGCTACACCTTC.

In this sample, this clonotype turned up a few times. The rearrangement uses TRBV4-1 and TRBJ2-2; no definite D call. Germline V gives CDR1 MGHRA, CDR2 YSYEKL. The length of the CDR3 is 15 residues. The germline V and J ends were trimmed by 3 bases and 1 base, with 9 bases remaining between them. The CDR3 region is CASSHFLGNTGELFF. The CDR3 nucleotides are TGCGCCAGCAGCCACTTTCTCGGGAACACCGGGGAGCTGTTTTTT.

This clonotype was found a few times. The genes are TRBV2 and TRBJ1-2; no definite D call. CDR1 and CDR2 (germline): SNHLY, FYNNEI. Trimming left V 7 bases short and J 10 bases short, with 22 bases between. The CDR3 length is 14 residues. This CDR3 is CASTRTEAGDLYTF. The CDR3 region has the DNA TGTGCCAGCACCCGCACTGAGGCAGGCGACCTCTACACCTTC. The variable domain in full, with the rest retrieved from reference TRBV2 and TRBJ1-2, is EPEVTQTPSHQVTQMGQEVILRCVPISNHLYFYWYRQILGQKVEFLVSFYNNEISEKSEIFDDQFSVERPDGSNFTLKIRSTKLEDSAMYFCASTRTEAGDLYTFGSGTRLTVV.

This clonotype has a handful of counts. The CDR3 DNA is TGCGCCAGCAGCTTGGCCCGGGCGGAGACCCAGTACTTC. It translates to CASSLARAETQYF. The rearrangement uses TRBV5-1 and TRBJ2-5; no firm D call. Trimming removed 0 bases at V and 5 bases at J, with 8 bases between. The length of the CDR3 is 13 residues. CDR1 and CDR2 from the germline V gene are SGHRS and YFSETQ.

The chain joins TRBV3-1 to TRBJ2-7; 11 bases agree with TRBD1. CDR1 and CDR2 from the germline V gene are LGHDT and YNNKEL (reference sequence). The trim removed 1 base at V and 3 bases at J, leaving 2 bases unmatched. This CDR3 is built from 15 residues. The CDR3 DNA is TGTGCCAGCAGCCAAGGGACAGGGGGCTTCTACGAGCAGTACTTC. Its translation: CASSQGTGGFYEQYF.

Ten or more counts support this clonotype. V is TRBV7-3 and J is TRBJ1-1, with D maybe TRBD1 (6 bases). This CDR3 spans 13 amino acids. Germline V lookup: CDR1 SGHTA, CDR2 FQGTGA. The V gene lost 10 bases and the J gene lost 1 base, with 13 bases spanning the gap. CDR3 sequence reads: CATARTANTEAFF. The CDR3 DNA follows: TGTGCCACCGCCCGGACAGCGAACACTGAAGCTTTCTTT.

This clonotype was picked up a small number of times. This chain joins TRBV7-6 and TRBJ2-2, with D possibly matching TRBD2 (6 bases). This CDR3 is 14 amino acids long. Per germline, CDR1 SGHVS and CDR2 FNYEAQ. V lost 5 bases, J lost 3 bases, and 10 bases lay in between. DNA of the CDR3: TGTGCCAGCAGCGCGGGGCGGGACACCGGGGAGCTGTTTTTT. It codes for CASSAGRDTGELFF.

V is TRBV7-9 and J is TRBJ1-1; 8 bases map to TRBD1. Germline trimming cut 2 bases from V and 4 bases from J; bases unmatched to any gene: 6. Looked up from germline, CDR1 is SEHNR and CDR2 is FQNEAQ (reference sequence). The CDR3 is made up of 15 amino acids. CDR3 nucleotide sequence: TGTGCCAGCAGCTTAAGGACAGGGAGAGGCACTGAAGCTTTCTTT. Translated, it gives CASSLRTGRGTEAFF.